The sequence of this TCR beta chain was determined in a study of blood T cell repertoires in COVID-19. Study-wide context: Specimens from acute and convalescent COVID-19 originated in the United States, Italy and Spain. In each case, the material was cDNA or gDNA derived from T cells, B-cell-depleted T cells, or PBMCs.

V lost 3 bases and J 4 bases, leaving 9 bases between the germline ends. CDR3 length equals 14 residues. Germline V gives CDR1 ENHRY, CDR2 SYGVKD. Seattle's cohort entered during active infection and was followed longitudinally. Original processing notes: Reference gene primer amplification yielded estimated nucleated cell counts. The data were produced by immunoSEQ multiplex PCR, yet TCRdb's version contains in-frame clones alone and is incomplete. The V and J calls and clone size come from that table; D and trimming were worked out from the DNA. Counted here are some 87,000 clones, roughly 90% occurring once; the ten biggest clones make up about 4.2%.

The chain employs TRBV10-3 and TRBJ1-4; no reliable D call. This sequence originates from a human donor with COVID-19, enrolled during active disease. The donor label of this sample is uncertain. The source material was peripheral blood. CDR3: CAISDSSYNEKLFF. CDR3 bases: TGTGCCATCAGTGATAGCAGCTATAATGAAAAACTGTTTTTT.